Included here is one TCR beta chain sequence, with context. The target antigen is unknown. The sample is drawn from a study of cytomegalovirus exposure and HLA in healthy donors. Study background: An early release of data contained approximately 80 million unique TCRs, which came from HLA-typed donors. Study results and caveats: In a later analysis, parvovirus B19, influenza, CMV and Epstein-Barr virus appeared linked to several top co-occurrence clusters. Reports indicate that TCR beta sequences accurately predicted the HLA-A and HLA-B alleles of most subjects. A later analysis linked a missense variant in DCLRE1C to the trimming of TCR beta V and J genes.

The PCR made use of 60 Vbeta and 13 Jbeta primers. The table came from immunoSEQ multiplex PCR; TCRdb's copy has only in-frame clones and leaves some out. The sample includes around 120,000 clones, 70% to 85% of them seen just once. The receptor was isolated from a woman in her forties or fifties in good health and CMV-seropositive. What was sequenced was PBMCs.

This CDR3 is CSVEGGTSGGLKQFF. In nucleotides, the CDR3 is TGCAGCGTTGAAGGCGGGACTAGCGGGGGGCTAAAGCAGTTCTTC. The V gene is TRBV29-1, the J gene TRBJ2-1; 15 bases align to TRBD2. The V gene end was trimmed by 1 base and the J gene end by 11 bases; junction bases not matched to a gene: 6. This CDR3 is 15 amino acids long. CDR1 and CDR2 from the germline V gene are SQVTM and ANQGSEA.